This entry lists 22 T cell receptor beta chains sequenced from one sample in a study of CD8+ T cells in alopecia areata. cDNA serving as the sequencing template came from extracted, reverse transcribed RNA. Sequencing used immunoSEQ multiplex PCR; TCRdb keeps in-frame clones, though not all of them. This repertoire shows roughly 150,000 clones, about three fifths found once; its top ten account for around 4.8%. Sequencing was performed on CD4+ T cells sorted from blood. These receptors all come from a human donor in good health.

The chain recombines TRBV29-1 with TRBJ1-1; 9 positions agree with TRBD1. The V and J ends lost 6 bases and 10 bases, in that order; junction bases with no gene match: 15. Germline assignment: CDR1 SQVTM and CDR2 ANQGSEA. This CDR3 has 14 amino acids. The CDR3 DNA is TGCAGCGTCTACACATCCCCGGGACAGGGAAGAGCTTTCTTT. Translation gives CSVYTSPGQGRAFF.

This clone was counted a few times. The rearrangement joins TRBV5-1 to TRBJ1-1; D is ambiguous. This CDR3 spans 14 amino acids. The germline V gene has CDR1 SGHRS and CDR2 YFSETQ. Trimming cost V 6 bases and J 1 base, with 13 bases left between them. In nucleotides, the CDR3 is TGCGCCAGCAAACCCTGGACCGAGAACACTGAAGCTTTCTTT. As protein: CASKPWTENTEAFF.

This sequence joins TRBV30 and TRBJ1-1; D uncertain. Trimming took off 4 bases at V and 6 bases at J, with 9 bases between the two ends. This CDR3 is 11 amino acids long. CDR1 is GTSNPN, CDR2 SVGIG, per germline (reference sequence). In DNA form, the CDR3 reads TGTGCCTGGACCCCACCCCCTGAAGCTTTCTTT. Translating it yields CAWTPPPEAFF.

This clone was seen more than once but under ten times. The chain recombines TRBV14 with TRBJ2-7; D uncertain. The CDR3 spans 15 residues. The V gene lost 2 bases and the J gene lost 5 bases, with 16 bases spanning the gap. Germline CDR1 reads SGHDN; CDR2 reads FVKESK. CDR3 sequence reads: CASSQSRALRDEQYF. In DNA, the CDR3 is TGTGCCAGCAGCCAATCCCGTGCACTAAGGGACGAGCAGTACTTC.

CDR3 in amino acids: CASSATLAGGAYEQYF. The CDR3 region has the DNA TGCGCCAGCAGCGCGACCCTAGCGGGAGGAGCCTACGAGCAGTACTTC. The chain joins TRBV5-1 to TRBJ2-7; TRBD2 agrees at 11 bases. The germline gives CDR1 SGHRS, CDR2 YFSETQ. V lost 4 bases, J lost 2 bases, and 8 bases stayed unmatched. CDR3 length: 16 amino acids.

V gene TRBV10-3 combines with J gene TRBJ1-1, with D unclear. This CDR3 comprises 13 residues. CDR1 and CDR2 (germline): ENHRY, SYGVKD. Trimming cost V 11 bases and J 2 bases, with 15 bases left between them. The CDR3 sequence: CASGAELNTEAFF. The DNA of the CDR3 is TGTGCCTCCGGTGCGGAACTCAACACTGAAGCTTTCTTT.

This clone has only a few counts. This chain links TRBV6-6 with TRBJ2-2, with D unresolved. Germline CDR1 and CDR2: MNHNY and SVGAGI (reference sequence). V lost 0 bases, J lost 8 bases, and 7 bases lay in between. The CDR3 has 13 residues. CDR3 residues: CASSYSSGGELFF. The CDR3 DNA sequence: TGTGCCAGCAGTTACTCGAGTGGTGGGGAGCTGTTTTTT.

This chain uses TRBV11-2 with TRBJ2-2; 8 nucleotides match TRBD2. From germline, CDR1 is SGHAT and CDR2 FQNNGV. Trimming cost V 1 base and J 5 bases; bases outside gene matches: 3. This CDR3 has 15 amino acids. The DNA of the CDR3 is TGTGCCAGCAGCTTAGGCGGGAGGAGGACCGGGGAGCTGTTTTTT. It encodes CASSLGGRRTGELFF.

This rearrangement joins TRBV15 to TRBJ1-3; the match to TRBD1 covers 7 bases. The junction had 11 bases not matched to a gene; V was cut back by 3 bases and J by 9 bases. The CDR3 runs to 15 residues. Germline V gene sequence: CDR1 LNHNV, CDR2 YYDKDF (reference sequence). The CDR3 DNA is TGTGCCACCAGCAGGGGGGGACAGTCCGGCGGCACCATATATTTT. This translates into CATSRGGQSGGTIYF.

With regard to this clone: This sample includes further DNA sequences coding for the same CDR3. This CDR3 reads CSVEVVPYEQYF. The CDR3 nucleotides are TGCAGCGTTGAAGTTGTGCCCTACGAGCAGTACTTC. The chain carries TRBV29-1 and TRBJ2-7; no firm D call. Trimming cost V 1 base and J 2 bases, with 6 bases left between them. CDR1 and CDR2 (germline): SQVTM, ANQGSEA. The CDR3 extends over 12 amino acids.

The chain combines TRBV25-1 with TRBJ2-7, with TRBD2 matching 11 bases. J lost 2 bases, V lost 5 bases, and 14 bases had no gene match. The CDR3 sequence is 18 residues long. Germline V CDR1 and CDR2: MGHDK, SYGVNS. The CDR3 nucleotides read TGTGCCAGCAGTCCTAGGGTAGCTAGCGGGAGGAGACCCTACGAGCAGTACTTC. Amino acids: CASSPRVASGRRPYEQYF.

This clone was detected once. This rearrangement joins TRBV5-1 to TRBJ2-7; 10 nucleotides line up with TRBD2. The CDR3 totals 15 residues. The V and J ends lost 5 bases and 3 bases, in that order; junction bases with no gene match: 8. Germline V gene sequence: CDR1 SGHRS, CDR2 YFSETQ. The CDR3 here is CASRTGTSEYYEQYF. CDR3 bases: TGCGCCAGCAGAACCGGGACTAGCGAATACTACGAGCAGTACTTC.

The gene calls are TRBV11-2 and TRBJ2-1; D is undetermined. The CDR3 has 14 residues. In germline, CDR1 is SGHAT, CDR2 FQNNGV. Trimming removed 3 bases from V and 2 bases from J, with 8 bases in between. DNA for the CDR3: TGTGCCAGCAGCTTCTTTGGCCCCTACAATGAGCAGTTCTTC. It specifies CASSFFGPYNEQFF.

This chain connects TRBV7-9 to TRBJ2-1; D ambiguous. Per germline, CDR1 SEHNR and CDR2 FQNEAQ (reference sequence). The ends were cut back, 5 bases at V and 0 bases at J, with 11 bases in the middle. This CDR3 comprises 15 residues. CDR3 residues: CASSPRWGSYNEQFF. CDR3 DNA sequence: TGTGCCAGCAGCCCACGATGGGGCTCCTACAATGAGCAGTTCTTC. The full variable domain, completed using reference TRBV7-9 and TRBJ2-1, is DTGVSQNPRHKITKRGQNVTFRCDPISEHNRLYWYRQTLGQGPEFLTYFQNEAQLEKSRLLSDRFSAERPKGSFSTLEIQRTEQGDSAMYLCASSPRWGSYNEQFFGPGTRLTVL.

This clone was seen more than once but under ten times. The chain recombines TRBV29-1 with TRBJ2-5; the match to TRBD2 covers 8 bases. The length of the CDR3 is 15 residues. Germline CDR1 reads SQVTM; CDR2 reads ANQGSEA. The trim removed 5 bases at V and 7 bases at J, leaving 15 bases unmatched. As DNA, the CDR3 is TGCAGCGTTACACAGAGCGGGAGTACCTCAGGGACCCAGTACTTC. Translated: CSVTQSGSTSGTQYF.

This chain joins TRBV11-2 and TRBJ2-7; no reliable D call. The V gene's germline CDR1 is SGHAT and CDR2 FQNNGV. The CDR3 runs 14 residues. V lost 6 bases to trimming and J lost 0 bases, with 12 bases between them. Here the CDR3 reads CASRADWDSYEQYF. The DNA for the CDR3 is TGTGCCAGCAGGGCCGACTGGGACTCCTACGAGCAGTACTTC.

The chain couples TRBV27 to TRBJ2-1; 11 nucleotides match TRBD1. Germline V gene data show CDR1 as MNHEY and CDR2 as SMNVEV (reference sequence). V shed 5 bases, J shed 8 bases, and the junction held 8 bases outside the gene matches. This CDR3 comprises 15 residues. The CDR3 sequence: CASSRTGGLQYEQFF. CDR3 DNA sequence: TGTGCCAGCAGTAGGACAGGGGGCCTGCAATATGAGCAGTTCTTC.

This clone appeared a single time. The chain uses TRBV7-2 and TRBJ1-2; D ambiguous. Per germline, CDR1 SGHTA and CDR2 FQGNSA. V lost 3 bases, J lost 0 bases, and 8 bases lay in between. CDR3 length: 14 amino acids. In DNA, the CDR3 is TGTGCCAGCAGCTTTACGATTACTAACTATGGCTACACCTTC. Translated, it gives CASSFTITNYGYTF. Full variable domain (outside the CDR3, taken from reference TRBV7-2 and TRBJ1-2): GAGVSQSPSNKVTEKGKDVELRCDPISGHTALYWYRQSLGQGLEFLIYFQGNSAPDKSGLPSDRFSAERTGGSVSTLTIQRTQQEDSAVYLCASSFTITNYGYTFGSGTRLTVV.

The rearrangement links TRBV7-3 to TRBJ2-1; weak D call: TRBD2 (6 bases). The CDR3 is 12 residues long. Per the germline V gene, CDR1 is SGHTA and CDR2 is FQGTGA. Trimming removed 5 bases from V and 10 bases from J, with 12 bases in between. The CDR3 sequence: CASSVLGGEQFF. CDR3 coding DNA: TGTGCCAGCAGCGTCTTAGGAGGGGAGCAGTTCTTC.

This clone was picked up one time. This chain's CDR3 is CAWSPNSNQPQHF. CDR3 DNA sequence: TGTGCCTGGAGTCCGAATAGCAATCAGCCCCAGCATTTT. V is TRBV30 and J is TRBJ1-5; D unclear. Germline V gene lookup returns CDR1 GTSNPN and CDR2 SVGIG (reference sequence). The CDR3 contains 13 residues. Trimming removed 2 bases at V and 0 bases at J, with 5 bases between.

The chain uses TRBV18 and TRBJ2-7, with a tentative D call TRBD2 (6 bases). Trimming removed 0 bases at V and 7 bases at J, with 13 bases between. Germline CDR1 reads KGHSH; CDR2 reads LQKENI. CDR3 length equals 14 residues. This CDR3 is CASSPPAGKGEQYF. The CDR3 nucleotides are TGTGCCAGCTCACCACCGGCGGGGAAGGGGGAGCAGTACTTC.

The genes are TRBV21-1 and TRBJ2-5; the table's D call TRBD1 went unverified against the DNA. TRBV21-1 is annotated as a pseudogene. The CDR3 runs to 16 residues. This CDR3 reads CASSKVGGHNKETQYF. The CDR3 nucleotides read TGTGCCAGCAGCAAAGTAGGGGGACATAATAAAGAGACCCAGTACTTC.